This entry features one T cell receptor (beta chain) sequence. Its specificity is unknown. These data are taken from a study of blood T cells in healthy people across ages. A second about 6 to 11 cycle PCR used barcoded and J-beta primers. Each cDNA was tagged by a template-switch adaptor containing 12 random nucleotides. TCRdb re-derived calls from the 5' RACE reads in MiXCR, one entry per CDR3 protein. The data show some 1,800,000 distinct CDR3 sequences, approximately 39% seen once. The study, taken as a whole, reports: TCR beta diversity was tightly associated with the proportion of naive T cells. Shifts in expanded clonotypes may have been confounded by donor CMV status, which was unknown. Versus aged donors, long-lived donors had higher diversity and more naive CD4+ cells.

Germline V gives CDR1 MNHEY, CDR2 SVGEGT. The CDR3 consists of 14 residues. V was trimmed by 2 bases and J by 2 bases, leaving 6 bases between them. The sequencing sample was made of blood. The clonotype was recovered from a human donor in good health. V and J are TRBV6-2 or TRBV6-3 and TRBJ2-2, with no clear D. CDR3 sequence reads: CASSYARNTGELFF. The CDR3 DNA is TGTGCCAGCAGTTACGCCAGAAACACCGGGGAGCTGTTTTTT.